This T cell receptor beta chain was obtained from a study of blood T cells in healthy people across ages. Overall study findings and caveats: Older individuals had lower TCR beta diversity per million T cells (the decline was roughly linear). Higher diversity and more naive CD4+ cells were features of long-lived donors, compared to aged donors.

This clonotype was seen only a few times. As yet, its antigen is unknown. There were at least 5.5 micrograms of total RNA extracted from every sample. Sample-barcoded 5' priming and a J-beta primer mix drove a second PCR of roughly 6 to 12 cycles. Each cDNA molecule was tagged by a template-switch adaptor that had 12 random nucleotides. TCRdb used MiXCR to reprocess the 5' RACE reads, holding one entry per CDR3 protein. The sample includes over a million distinct CDR3 sequences, approximately 59% of them seen just once. Trimming removed 0 bases from V and 5 bases from J, with 8 bases in between. The length of the CDR3 is 13 residues. The germline V gene has CDR1 MNHEY and CDR2 SMNVEV (reference sequence).

This receptor was identified in a young man in good health. The chain recombines TRBV27 with TRBJ2-7, with TRBD2 as a possible D gene (5 bases). The source material was blood. CDR3 residues: CASSLSSGDEQYF. Here the CDR3 DNA reads TGTGCCAGCAGTTTATCATCCGGGGACGAGCAGTACTTC.